This TCR beta chain was sequenced during a study of CD8+CD57+ T cells in acquired aplastic anemia. Across the study: The sorted CD4+ and CD8+ cells yielded an average around 3 ug of DNA. Broader study findings: Patients and controls shared under 35 CD8+ CDR3 sequences, highly expressed in patients. Significant differences in CD8+ Simpson's diversity were not observed between patients and controls.

Using genomic DNA as the template, TCR beta VDJ and CDR3 profiling was carried out. MiXCR, run by TCRdb on the reads, gives a single entry per CDR3 protein. The sample contains roughly 160,000 distinct CDR3 sequences, 63% of which appear only once. Germline assignment: CDR1 LNHDA and CDR2 SQIVND (reference sequence). The ends were cut back, 6 bases at V and 8 bases at J, with 17 bases in the middle. The CDR3 is 15 residues long. Turning to this clonotype: Its matching antigen is unknown.

The clonotype was recovered from a human donor in good health. V gene TRBV19 combines with J gene TRBJ1-6, with D maybe TRBD1 (6 bases). The sequenced sample consisted of sorted CD4+, CD8+, or CD8+CD57+ T cells (not recorded which) from PBMCs. In nucleotides, the CDR3 is TGTGCCAGTAGCGTAACAGGGCCGGAAGATTCACCCCTCCACTTT. This gives the protein CASSVTGPEDSPLHF.